This TCR beta chain was profiled in a study of PD-1 blockade in mismatch repair-deficient tumors. Study as a whole: Patients had over ten mismatch repair-deficient cancer types and were previously treated and progressing.

Only in-frame clones appear in the TCRdb table, and some are missing; sequencing was by immunoSEQ multiplex PCR. Of some 10,000 clones in the sample, just over 90% were seen once. Germline assignment: CDR1 SGHRS and CDR2 YFSETQ. The CDR3 runs to 16 residues. The V gene end was trimmed by 5 bases and the J gene end by 0 bases; junction bases not matched to a gene: 6. Time point in this sample: approximately 11-day in vitro stimulation with candidate neoantigen peptide 3. Mismatch repair deficiency was confirmed in all patients, by PCR or immunohistochemistry. Cells were stimulated more than nine days with each of seven ELISpot-reactive neoantigens. A note on this clone: Its antigen remains unidentified.

Sequencing used cells cultured in vitro, obtained from a patient treated with pembrolizumab. This chain uses TRBV5-1 with TRBJ2-1, with 9 bases that match TRBD1. This TCR was recovered from an adult with mismatch repair-deficient cancer. CDR3 DNA: TGCGCCAGCAGGCCCCCGGGACAGGGCTCCTACAATGAGCAGTTCTTC. It yields the protein CASRPPGQGSYNEQFF.